This TCR beta chain was recorded in a study of blood T cells in healthy people across ages. Comment on this clonotype: The antigen remains unidentified.

It was with a sample-barcoded 5' primer and a J-beta primer mix that a second PCR of roughly 7 to 12 cycles was run. A single record per CDR3 protein comes from TCRdb applying MiXCR to the 5' RACE reads. The data show 1.5 million to 2 million distinct CDR3 sequences, around 50% seen once. This CDR3 has 14 residues. The V gene end was trimmed by 7 bases and the J gene end by 5 bases; junction bases not matched to a gene: 10. CDR1 MNHEY and CDR2 SVGEGT come from the germline V gene. Study observations and caveats: Estimates of diversity drawn from one million T cells were considered underestimates. Older individuals had lower TCR beta diversity per million T cells (the decline was roughly linear).

Every donor contributed about 10 milliliters of peripheral blood by blood draw. Each sample gave at least 6 million isolated PBMCs. The V gene is TRBV6-2 or TRBV6-3, the J gene TRBJ2-5; TRBD1 agrees at 7 bases. The specimen was blood. This receptor was obtained from a woman in her forties in good health. CDR3 sequence reads: CASTERQGTETQYF. CDR3 DNA: TGTGCCAGCACAGAACGACAGGGAACGGAGACCCAGTACTTC.